This T cell receptor (beta chain) is from a study of beta chain features in type 1 diabetes. Study-wide context: What patients shared with healthy donors was a similar profile of age, gender and cell yields.

All of the isolated RNA was reverse transcribed, so expressed TCRB transcripts were sequenced. The data were produced by immunoSEQ multiplex PCR, yet TCRdb's version contains in-frame clones alone and is incomplete. The sample yields about 120,000 clones, about 17% seen once. Study conclusions and caveats: For Type 1 diabetes patients, all four CD4+ subsets carried TCRB CDR3s that were moderately but significantly shorter. Patients with type 1 diabetes showed fewer VDJ junction insertions and more deletions.

This CDR3 contains 12 residues. CDR1 is SGHRS, CDR2 YFSETQ, per germline. V was clipped by 4 bases and J by 6 bases; unmatched bases: 2. Each sorted fraction was over 98% pure. To note about this clone: Antigen: not known.

This sequence was found in a man younger than 40 with type 1 diabetes. The chain has TRBV5-1 and TRBJ1-2, with 8 positions matching TRBD1. Sequencing was performed on central memory CD4+ T cells from blood. The CDR3 coding sequence is TGCGCCAGCAGCGCGGACAGGGATGGCTACACCTTC. This gives the protein CASSADRDGYTF.